This T cell receptor beta chain originates from a study of blood T cell repertoires in COVID-19. Across the whole study: Researchers got acute and convalescent COVID-19 samples from the United States, Italy and Spain. PBMCs, B-cell-depleted T cells, or T cells were the source of the cDNA or gDNA that made up the material.

Cohort allocation depended upon clinical history that participants reported. Either two negative PCRs, clearance, or symptom resolution qualified Cohort 3 donors as recovered. Here immunoSEQ multiplex PCR was the method, and the copy in TCRdb shows in-frame clones only, minus some. The sample shows around 230,000 clones, around 89% of them seen only once. Germline CDR1 SGHTS, CDR2 YDEGEE. The CDR3 is 12 amino acids. The V end lost 0 bases, the J end lost 9 bases, and 4 bases lay between the germline ends. This rearrangement joins TRBV5-8 to TRBJ1-6; D is unclear. The sample comprised PBMCs or T cells enriched from blood (not recorded which). The sequence was collected from a woman aged 25 to 39 who had recovered from COVID-19. The CDR3 region has the DNA TGTGCCAGCAGCTTGGGTAGTTCACCCCTCCACTTT. Translating it yields CASSLGSSPLHF.